A selection of T cell receptor beta chains follows, all from one sample in a study of T-cell memory formation after mild COVID-19. TCRdb re-called the 5' RACE reads with MiXCR, one entry per CDR3 protein. The sample has about 290,000 distinct CDR3 sequences; 15% are singletons. The sequenced sample consisted of PBMCs or a T cell subset sorted from them (not recorded which). These receptor sequences come from a man between 18 and 29 years old who had mild COVID-19 (a few samples of this study predate the infection). Cell type and time point are not known. Both conserved end residues are part of each CDR3. The D gene is left open where the match is weak. Where a row states a size, it is once, few, many or the class of an expanded clone; other rows omit it.

abundance: .; d_gene: .; v_gene: TRBV7-9; j_gene: TRBJ2-1; CDR3aa: CASSVVGGSEQFF; CDR3nt: TGTGCCAGCAGCGTCGTGGGTGGTAGTGAGCAGTTCTTC
abundance: few; d_gene: .; v_gene: TRBV6-2/TRBV6-3; j_gene: TRBJ1-2; CDR3aa: CASSYQPYGYTF; CDR3nt: TGTGCCAGCAGTTACCAGCCCTATGGCTACACCTTC
abundance: .; d_gene: .; v_gene: TRBV2; j_gene: TRBJ2-2; CDR3aa: CASSDGTPGNTGELFF; CDR3nt: TGTGCCAGCAGTGACGGGACACCGGGGAACACCGGGGAGCTGTTTTTT
abundance: .; d_gene: .; v_gene: TRBV4-1; j_gene: TRBJ2-3; CDR3aa: CASSQVVGVTDTQYF; CDR3nt: TGCGCCAGCAGCCAAGTAGTGGGGGTCACAGATACGCAGTATTTT
abundance: .; d_gene: TRBD2; v_gene: TRBV10-1; j_gene: TRBJ2-1; CDR3aa: CASSELAGGREQFF; CDR3nt: TGCGCCAGCAGTGAGTTAGCGGGGGGGCGGGAGCAGTTCTTC
abundance: few; d_gene: TRBD1; v_gene: TRBV20-1; j_gene: TRBJ2-7; CDR3aa: CSATTGGDEQYF; CDR3nt: TGCAGTGCCACGACAGGGGGCGACGAGCAGTACTTC
abundance: .; d_gene: .; v_gene: TRBV7-6; j_gene: TRBJ1-4; CDR3aa: CASSLTAGNYPTNEKLFF; CDR3nt: TGTGCCAGCAGCTTAACTGCCGGAAATTACCCAACTAATGAAAAACTGTTTTTT
abundance: .; d_gene: TRBD1; v_gene: TRBV4-2; j_gene: TRBJ2-3; CDR3aa: CASSQEGWGTGGTDTQYF; CDR3nt: TGTGCCAGCAGCCAAGAAGGATGGGGGACAGGGGGCACAGATACGCAGTATTTT
abundance: .; d_gene: .; v_gene: TRBV30; j_gene: TRBJ2-6; CDR3aa: CAWRPLGDFHSFANVLTF; CDR3nt: TGTGCCTGGAGACCTTTGGGGGACTTTCACTCCTTTGCCAACGTCCTGACTTTC
abundance: many; d_gene: TRBD1; v_gene: TRBV7-2; j_gene: TRBJ2-1; CDR3aa: CASSQGTGGTEQFF; CDR3nt: TGTGCCAGCAGCCAAGGGACAGGGGGCACTGAGCAGTTCTTC